This entry lists 8 T cell receptor beta chains sequenced from one sample in a study of patients and donors after allogeneic stem cell transplantation (dated by TCRdb to 2018 to 2020). The library was made by RT-PCR. For sequencing, a NextSeq 550 was employed. TCRdb trimmed public reads at Q25 via fastp, called clones via MiXCR and kept in-frame beta chains. Here each entry gathers all rows of one CDR3 protein and keeps the most common genes and DNA. In this sample the table shows about a million distinct CDR3 sequences, approximately 18% of which occur a single time. The top ten hold 5% to 6.5% of the sample. Input material: blood, either unsorted or a sorted T cell fraction (not recorded which). These receptors all come from a human donor who was either an allogeneic HSCT recipient or a stem cell or donor lymphocyte infusion donor (not recorded which). It is not recorded whose cells these are; they may come from a transplant donor.

The V call is TRBV6-2 or TRBV6-3, the J call TRBJ2-3, with 7 bases that match TRBD2. CDR1 is MNHEY, CDR2 SVGEGT, per germline. The CDR3 has 15 residues. Trimming removed 6 bases from V and 2 bases from J; junction bases left unmatched: 8. CDR3 DNA: TGTGCCAGCAGCCAACGGGACTACCCCACAGATACGCAGTATTTT. This translates into CASSQRDYPTDTQYF.

The chain has TRBV7-2 and TRBJ1-2; the D gene is possibly TRBD1 (6 bases). The CDR3 totals 14 residues. The germline V gene has CDR1 SGHTA and CDR2 FQGNSA. Trimming pared 5 bases from V and 6 bases from J, leaving 16 bases between. CDR3 region: CASSITGTMDGYTF. CDR3 bases: TGTGCCAGCAGCATTACAGGGACGATGGATGGCTACACCTTC.

This clonotype was seen a few times. The rearrangement joins TRBV5-1 to TRBJ1-4; D is ambiguous. V gave up 1 base and J gave up 12 bases, with 16 bases separating them. The germline gives CDR1 SGHRS, CDR2 YFSETQ. The CDR3 length is 14 residues. The DNA for the CDR3 is TGCGCCAGCAGCTTGCGGCGGCCTGCGGAAGAACTGTTTTTT. The encoded protein is CASSLRRPAEELFF.

In its sample, this clonotype was seen a few times. The genes are TRBV2 and TRBJ2-3, with D perhaps matching TRBD1 (6 bases). Germline assignment: CDR1 SNHLY and CDR2 FYNNEI. V was clipped by 1 base and J by 0 bases, with 8 bases between them. The CDR3 covers 15 residues. The chain's CDR3 is CASSEGTVSTDTQYF. CDR3 bases: TGTGCCAGCAGTGAAGGGACAGTCAGCACAGATACGCAGTATTTT.

The V and J genes are TRBV11-2 and TRBJ2-3; 9 bases align to TRBD2. Losses at the gene ends were 1 base for V and 1 base for J; bases not matched to a gene: 18. CDR3 size: 21 residues. Germline lookup yields CDR1 SGHAT and CDR2 FQNNGV. The CDR3 bases are TGTGCCAGCAGCTTAGTAGCCCGGACTAGCGCTCTGCACTCCCGCACAGATACGCAGTATTTT. Protein sequence: CASSLVARTSALHSRTDTQYF.

This clonotype was detected ten times or more. J is TRBJ2-2 and V is TRBV4-1, with a tentative D call TRBD1 (5 bases). Between the trimmed V and J ends, which lost 1 base and 6 bases, there was a span of 21 bases. This CDR3 has 18 residues. Germline loops: CDR1 MGHRA, CDR2 YSYEKL. CDR3 nucleotide sequence: TGCGCCAGCAGCCAAGTTATACTTGCAGGGTTTCATCCCGGGGAGCTGTTTTTT. This translates into CASSQVILAGFHPGELFF.

This clonotype was picked up a small number of times. This chain's CDR3 is CASSLRTSGTSYNEQFF. The DNA for the CDR3 is TGTGCCAGCAGCTTACGGACTAGCGGGACCTCCTACAATGAGCAGTTCTTC. The gene calls are TRBV7-8 and TRBJ2-1; 12 bases fit TRBD2. Germline CDR1 and CDR2: SGHVS and FQNEAQ. The CDR3 totals 17 residues. V shed 2 bases, J shed 0 bases, and the junction held 2 bases outside the gene matches.

The rearrangement joins TRBV6-1 to TRBJ1-5; no firm D call. CDR3 length: 17 amino acids. Germline loops: CDR1 MNHNS, CDR2 SASEGT. Between the trimmed V and J ends, which lost 2 bases and 3 bases, there was a span of 17 bases. The CDR3 nucleotides are TGTGCCAGCAGTGAACTGGCAGGAAATGCCCTCAATCAGCCCCAGCATTTT. Residues: CASSELAGNALNQPQHF.